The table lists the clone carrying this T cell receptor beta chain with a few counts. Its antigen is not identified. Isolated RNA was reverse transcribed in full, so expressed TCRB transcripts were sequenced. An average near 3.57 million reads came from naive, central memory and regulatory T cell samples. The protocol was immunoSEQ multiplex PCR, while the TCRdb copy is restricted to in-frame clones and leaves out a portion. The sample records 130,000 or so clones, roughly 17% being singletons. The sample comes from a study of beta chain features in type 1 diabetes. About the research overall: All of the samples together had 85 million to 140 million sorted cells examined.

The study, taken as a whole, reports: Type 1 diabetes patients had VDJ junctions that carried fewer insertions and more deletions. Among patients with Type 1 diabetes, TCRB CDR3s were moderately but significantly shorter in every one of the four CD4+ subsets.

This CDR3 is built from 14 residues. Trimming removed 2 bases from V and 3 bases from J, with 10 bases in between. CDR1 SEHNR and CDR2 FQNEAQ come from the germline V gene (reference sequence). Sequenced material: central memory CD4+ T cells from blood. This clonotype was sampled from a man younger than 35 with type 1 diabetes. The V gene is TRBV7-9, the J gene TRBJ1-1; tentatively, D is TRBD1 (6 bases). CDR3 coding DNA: TGTGCCAGCAGCTTATTAGGGGGTCACACTGAAGCTTTCTTT. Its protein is CASSLLGGHTEAFF.